A selection of T cell receptor beta chains follows, all from one sample in a study of neurological immune-mediated disorders. TCRdb recomputed calls from the 5' RACE reads with MiXCR, one row per CDR3 protein. There are roughly 50,000 distinct CDR3 sequences in the sample; under 30% occur only once, and roughly 25% lies in the top ten. Sequencing used PBMCs. The origin of the receptors is a woman aged 70-85 years in good health. Each CDR3 is given with its conserved first and last residue.

j_gene: TRBJ2-7; v_gene: TRBV5-6; CDR3aa: CASSLSRDHFRF
j_gene: TRBJ2-3; v_gene: TRBV15; CDR3aa: CATSRDGEGTDTQYF
j_gene: TRBJ2-1; v_gene: TRBV7-2; CDR3aa: CASSFQRGEAEQFF
j_gene: TRBJ2-5; v_gene: TRBV18; CDR3aa: CASSPLSARLETQYF
j_gene: TRBJ2-1; v_gene: TRBV6-1; CDR3aa: CASRGSIGGGWDEQFF
j_gene: TRBJ2-3; v_gene: TRBV3-1; CDR3aa: CASSPKSTSGSLTDTQYF
j_gene: TRBJ2-3; v_gene: TRBV4-2; CDR3aa: CASSPNVAGETDTQYF
j_gene: TRBJ2-7; v_gene: TRBV4-1; CDR3aa: CASSLGVSGQGILYEQYF
j_gene: TRBJ2-7; v_gene: TRBV28; CDR3aa: CASSLDTGNEQYF
j_gene: TRBJ2-1; v_gene: TRBV7-2; CDR3aa: CASSLWGTSGYNEQFF
j_gene: TRBJ2-5; v_gene: TRBV27; CDR3aa: CASRRQVLETQYF
j_gene: TRBJ2-7; v_gene: TRBV27; CDR3aa: CASRGTGEQYF
j_gene: TRBJ2-7; v_gene: TRBV29-1; CDR3aa: CSVGRPTGIGYEQYF
j_gene: TRBJ1-5; v_gene: TRBV6-5; CDR3aa: CASRGSVYSNQPQHF
j_gene: TRBJ1-2; v_gene: TRBV20-1; CDR3aa: CSAGISNYGYTF
j_gene: TRBJ2-7; v_gene: TRBV10-3; CDR3aa: CAISESSEQYF
j_gene: TRBJ2-1; v_gene: TRBV12-3/TRBV12-4; CDR3aa: CASSIHARIEQFF
j_gene: TRBJ2-7; v_gene: TRBV6-2/TRBV6-3; CDR3aa: CASSPPGQGVYEQYF
j_gene: TRBJ2-6; v_gene: TRBV7-2; CDR3aa: CASSQSGANVLTF
j_gene: TRBJ1-4; v_gene: TRBV4-1; CDR3aa: CASSQEVRGKLFF
j_gene: TRBJ2-3; v_gene: TRBV7-6; CDR3aa: CASSLRRGGKTDTQYF
j_gene: TRBJ2-2; v_gene: TRBV9; CDR3aa: CASSVEAGTGELFF
j_gene: TRBJ1-6; v_gene: TRBV7-2; CDR3aa: CASSPAHGDSPLHF
j_gene: TRBJ2-1; v_gene: TRBV25-1; CDR3aa: CASTRTGGNEQFF
j_gene: TRBJ1-1; v_gene: TRBV10-3; CDR3aa: CAISDTGDTEAFF
j_gene: TRBJ2-1; v_gene: TRBV5-6; CDR3aa: CASSLEVASGNNEQFF
j_gene: TRBJ2-3; v_gene: TRBV9; CDR3aa: CASSVVAAGAGNTQYF
j_gene: TRBJ1-2; v_gene: TRBV9; CDR3aa: CASSVFGTNRDYGYTF
j_gene: TRBJ1-4; v_gene: TRBV28; CDR3aa: CASSRQGLNEKLFF
j_gene: TRBJ2-5; v_gene: TRBV5-1; CDR3aa: CASSFGTGEETQYF
j_gene: TRBJ2-7; v_gene: TRBV5-1; CDR3aa: CASSFRNGQGTYEQYF
j_gene: TRBJ2-3; v_gene: TRBV11-3; CDR3aa: CASSLDGSGTDTQYF
j_gene: TRBJ2-1; v_gene: TRBV20-1; CDR3aa: CSAPGPSGSTNEQFF
j_gene: TRBJ2-3; v_gene: TRBV5-1; CDR3aa: CASSLAGASGSPTQYF
j_gene: TRBJ2-7; v_gene: TRBV7-2; CDR3aa: CASSLGRNYEQYF
j_gene: TRBJ2-2; v_gene: TRBV5-1; CDR3aa: CASQNGGADTGELFF
j_gene: TRBJ1-2; v_gene: TRBV5-1; CDR3aa: CASTEDSGYYGYTF